This T cell receptor (beta chain) came from a study of T cells after somatic rescue of genetic block. Sequencing was performed with immunoSEQ multiplex PCR; in TCRdb, only in-frame clones are kept and a portion is missing. The data hold about 120,000 clones, with about nine tenths observed a single time. The sample holds one count of this clone. The sample was peripheral blood mononuclear cells (PBMCs). The TCR was taken from a young woman.

This CDR3 is CASSFSVGQETQYF. DNA of the CDR3: TGTGCCAGCAGTTTCAGCGTCGGCCAAGAGACCCAGTACTTC. The chain combines TRBV11-2 with TRBJ2-5; the D is unclear. The CDR3 runs 14 residues. CDR1 and CDR2 from the germline V gene are SGHAT and FQNNGV. V was clipped by 6 bases and J by 1 base, with 12 bases between them.